These 18 T cell receptor beta chains originate from one sample sequenced in a study of blood T cell repertoires in COVID-19. Clones were sequenced by immunoSEQ multiplex PCR, and TCRdb holds only the in-frame ones, with some missing. The data show some 400,000 clones, with about nine tenths seen just once and approximately 1.5% held by the top ten. Source material: PBMCs or T cells enriched from blood (not recorded which). The receptors here all came from a woman in her twenties or thirties who had recovered from COVID-19.

This chain uses TRBV6-5 with TRBJ2-3; no definite D call. CDR3 length equals 12 residues. The germline V gene encodes CDR1 MNHEY and CDR2 SVGAGI. Trimming pared 6 bases from V and 7 bases from J, leaving 11 bases between. In DNA form, the CDR3 reads TGTGCCAGCAGAAGAAGTGGCTATACGCAGTATTTT. Residues: CASRRSGYTQYF.

V is TRBV30 and J is TRBJ1-2; 8 bases fit TRBD1. CDR1 is GTSNPN, CDR2 SVGIG, per germline (reference sequence). CDR3 length: 15 amino acids. The ends lost 4 bases at V and 3 bases at J; junction bases unmatched: 10. The CDR3 DNA follows: TGTGCCTGGACCTACGGGACAGGCCTCTACTATGGCTACACCTTC. Protein sequence: CAWTYGTGLYYGYTF.

CDR3 amino acids: CASSKSTQGSNGYTF. In DNA form, the CDR3 reads TGTGCCAGCAGTAAAAGTACTCAGGGGTCTAATGGCTACACCTTC. This chain joins TRBV6-5 and TRBJ1-2; D might be TRBD1 (6 bases). Per germline, CDR1 MNHEY and CDR2 SVGAGI. CDR3 size: 15 residues. V shed 5 bases and J shed 6 bases, with 19 bases lying between them.

The J gene is TRBJ1-6, the V gene TRBV30, with 8 bases identical to TRBD1. The J segment lost 7 bases and the V segment lost 1 base, leaving 0 bases of the junction unmatched. CDR3 length: 13 residues. Germline V gene sequence: CDR1 GTSNPN, CDR2 SVGIG (reference sequence). CDR3 loop: CAWSDRGNSPLHF. CDR3 sequence (DNA): TGTGCCTGGAGTGACAGGGGGAATTCACCCCTCCACTTT.

J is TRBJ2-7 and V is TRBV30; TRBD2 agrees at 8 bases. This CDR3 comprises 15 residues. CDR1 is GTSNPN and CDR2 is SVGIG in the germline V gene (reference sequence). The junction had 16 bases not matched to a gene; V was cut back by 6 bases and J by 6 bases. DNA of the CDR3: TGTGCCTGTACCCCCCCGAGCGGGAGTTTAAGCGAGCAGTACTTC. Translation: CACTPPSGSLSEQYF.

V usage is TRBV7-2 and J usage is TRBJ1-2; D perhaps matches TRBD1 (6 bases). Germline CDR1 is SGHTA and CDR2 is FQGNSA. Trimming took 7 bases from V and 1 from J, leaving 10 bases between them. The CDR3 is 13 residues long. The CDR3 sequence: CASTPDSNYGYTF. The CDR3 region has the DNA TGTGCCAGCACTCCGGACAGTAACTATGGCTACACCTTC.

J is TRBJ1-2 and V is TRBV6-4; no definite D call. This CDR3 has 16 amino acids. In germline, CDR1 is MRHNA, CDR2 SNTAGT. Trimming took off 7 bases at V and 6 bases at J, with 24 bases between the two ends. CDR3 protein: CASTPESGAPADGYTF. DNA of the CDR3: TGTGCCAGCACGCCCGAGTCGGGAGCTCCGGCGGATGGCTACACCTTC.

This chain connects TRBV20-1 to TRBJ2-2, with TRBD1 as a possible D gene (6 bases). The germline V and J ends were trimmed by 3 bases and 1 base, with 18 bases remaining between them. The CDR3 contains 17 residues. Germline CDR1 reads DFQATT; CDR2 reads SNEGSKA (reference sequence). The CDR3 DNA sequence: TGCAGTGCTAGTGAAGACAGGAGAGCCTTGAACACCGGGGAGCTGTTTTTT. It is translated as CSASEDRRALNTGELFF.

The V and J genes are TRBV12-5 and TRBJ1-2, with 7 positions matching TRBD1. This CDR3 comprises 17 residues. From germline, CDR1 is LGHNT and CDR2 FRNRAP. V shed 0 bases, J shed 0 bases, and the junction held 7 bases outside the gene matches. The CDR3 is CASGLVAGGFANYGYTF. In DNA, the CDR3 is TGTGCTAGTGGTTTGGTGGCAGGGGGTTTCGCTAACTATGGCTACACCTTC.

The J gene is TRBJ1-6, the V gene TRBV19; 7 bases align to TRBD1. Trimming took 6 bases from V and 7 from J; bases not matched to a gene: 6. Germline V gives CDR1 LNHDA, CDR2 SQIVND (reference sequence). The CDR3 consists of 14 residues. In DNA, the CDR3 is TGTGCCAGTAGCCACAGGGGTTCGAATTCACCCCTCCACTTT. Its translation is CASSHRGSNSPLHF.

The CDR3 nucleotides are TGTGCCAGCAGTGAAATCAGGGTTAGTCCCTACGAGCAGTACTTC. Amino acids: CASSEIRVSPYEQYF. The chain employs TRBV2 and TRBJ2-7, with D perhaps TRBD1 (5 bases). The germline V gene encodes CDR1 SNHLY and CDR2 FYNNEI. The CDR3 is made up of 15 amino acids. The ends were cut back, 2 bases at V and 2 bases at J, with 13 bases in the middle.

V is TRBV7-6 and J is TRBJ2-2; maybe TRBD2 (5 bases). Deletions cut 3 bases from V and 6 bases from J, with 14 bases between. The CDR3 spans 15 residues. Germline V gene sequence: CDR1 SGHVS, CDR2 FNYEAQ. The CDR3 nucleotides read TGTGCCAGCAGCTTCCTTTTGAGGGATGCCGGGGAGCTGTTTTTT. Its translation is CASSFLLRDAGELFF.

This chain connects TRBV30 to TRBJ2-7; 12 bases line up with TRBD2. CDR1 is GTSNPN, CDR2 SVGIG, per germline (reference sequence). Unmatched junction bases numbered 6, after V lost 3 bases and J lost 3 bases. This CDR3 contains 15 residues. The CDR3 DNA is TGTGCCTGGAGCCCAGGACTAGCGGGGATCTACGAGCAGTACTTC. Amino acids: CAWSPGLAGIYEQYF.

The chain employs TRBV3-1 (or the pseudogene TRBV3-2) and TRBJ2-6, with D tentatively TRBD1 (6 bases). V lost 4 bases and J lost 0, with 13 bases in between. This CDR3 comprises 17 residues. Per the germline V gene, CDR1 is LGHDT and CDR2 is YNNKEL (reference sequence). The CDR3 spells CASSLDSRSSGANVLTF. Written as DNA, the CDR3 is TGTGCCAGCAGCCTGGACAGCCGCTCCTCTGGGGCCAACGTCCTGACTTTC.

V and J are TRBV20-1 and TRBJ1-5; D possibly corresponds to TRBD1 (6 bases). Germline V CDR1 and CDR2: DFQATT, SNEGSKA (reference sequence). The CDR3 runs 14 residues. V was trimmed by 3 bases and J by 4 bases, leaving 13 bases between them. The CDR3 DNA follows: TGCAGTGCTAGTACCGGGACACAAAATCAGCCCCAGCATTTT. This codes for CSASTGTQNQPQHF.

In its sample, this clone was seen once. The rearrangement uses TRBV19 and TRBJ2-1; TRBD2 aligns across 7 bases. The CDR3 runs to 16 residues. V was pared by 2 bases and J by 0 bases, with 4 bases of the junction left unmatched. Germline lookup yields CDR1 LNHDA and CDR2 SQIVND (reference sequence). The CDR3 DNA follows: TGTGCCAGTAGTATAATTCTAGCGGACTCCTACAATGAGCAGTTCTTC. Its protein is CASSIILADSYNEQFF.

The V call is TRBV27, the J call TRBJ2-3; D is uncertain. Trimming cost V 1 base and J 1 base, with 6 bases left between them. This CDR3 region has 14 residues. Germline V CDR1 and CDR2: MNHEY, SMNVEV (reference sequence). In nucleotides, the CDR3 is TGTGCCAGCAGTTTATATTATGGCACAGATACGCAGTATTTT. Protein product: CASSLYYGTDTQYF.

The rearrangement joins TRBV29-1 to TRBJ1-1; the match to TRBD1 covers 7 bases. This CDR3 has 15 residues. Germline loops: CDR1 SQVTM, CDR2 ANQGSEA. Germline trimming cut 1 base from V and 5 bases from J; bases unmatched to any gene: 10. The CDR3 DNA reads as TGCAGCGTTGAAGGTCAGGGGGGTAAGAAAACTGAAGCTTTCTTT. Translation gives CSVEGQGGKKTEAFF.